This T cell receptor (beta chain) was found in a study of shared clonotypes between healthy human individuals. V lost 5 bases, J lost 0 bases, and 23 bases lay in between. Germline V lookup: CDR1 MDHEN, CDR2 SYDVKM. The CDR3 is made up of 19 amino acids. This clone was seen a few times. Clones were sequenced by immunoSEQ multiplex PCR, and TCRdb holds only the in-frame ones, with some missing. The table records about 470,000 clones, roughly 77% of them present only once. The receptor's source is a woman between 40 and 55 years old in good health. Some clones in this sample may be carry-over from other donors' samples. The chain joins TRBV28 to TRBJ1-5; D perhaps matches TRBD1 (5 bases). The specimen sequenced was PBMCs. The CDR3 sequence is CASSPPGVGQADSNQPQHF. In DNA form, the CDR3 reads TGTGCCAGCAGTCCTCCTGGGGTGGGGCAGGCCGATAGCAATCAGCCCCAGCATTTT. Complete variable domain (other parts from reference TRBV28 and TRBJ1-5): DVKVTQSSRYLVKRTGEKVFLECVQDMDHENMFWYRQDPGLGLRLIYFSYDVKMKEKGDIPEGYSVSREKKERFSLILESASTNQTSMYLCASSPPGVGQADSNQPQHFGDGTRLSIL.